This T cell receptor beta chain was obtained from a study of T cells expressing NK-cell markers. Following a re-call of the 5' RACE reads, TCRdb has one entry per CDR3 protein and lacks DNA. The sample totals approximately 440,000 distinct CDR3 sequences. General study findings and limits: Specificity for HCMV among expanded NKG2C+ T cell clones was not established.

Details on this clonotype: Its antigen remains unknown.

The germline CDR1 and CDR2 sequences are SGHRS and YFSETQ. The CDR3 consists of 17 residues. The sequence was collected from a woman aged 45-65 years in good health. The chain joins TRBV5-1 to TRBJ2-1; there is no DNA to check the TCRdb D call of TRBD2. The sample comprised blood T cells: a sorted CD56 or NKG2C T cell subset, CD4+ or CD8+ T cells, or bulk PBMC T cells (not recorded which). CDR3 region: CASSLLSGTSGSFEQFF.